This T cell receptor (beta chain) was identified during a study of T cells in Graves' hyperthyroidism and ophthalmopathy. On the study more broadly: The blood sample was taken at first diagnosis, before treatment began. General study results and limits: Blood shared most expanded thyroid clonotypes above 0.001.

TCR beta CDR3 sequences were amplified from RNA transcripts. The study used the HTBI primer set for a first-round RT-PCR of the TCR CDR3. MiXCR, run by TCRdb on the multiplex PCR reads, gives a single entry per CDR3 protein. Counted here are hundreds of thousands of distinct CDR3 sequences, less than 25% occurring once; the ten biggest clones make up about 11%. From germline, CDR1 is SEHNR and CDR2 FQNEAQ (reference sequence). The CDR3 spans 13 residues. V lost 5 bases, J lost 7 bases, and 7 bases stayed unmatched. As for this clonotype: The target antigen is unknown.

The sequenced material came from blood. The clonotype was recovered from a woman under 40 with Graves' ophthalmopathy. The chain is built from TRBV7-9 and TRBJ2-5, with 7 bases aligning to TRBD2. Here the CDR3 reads CASSGTPGGTQYF. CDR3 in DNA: TGTGCCAGCAGCGGGACCCCGGGGGGGACCCAGTACTTC. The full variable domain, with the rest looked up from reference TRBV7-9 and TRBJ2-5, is DTGVSQNPRHKITKRGQNVTFRCDPISEHNRLYWYRQTLGQGPEFLTYFQNEAQLEKSRLLSDRFSAERPKGSFSTLEIQRTEQGDSAMYLCASSGTPGGTQYFGPGTRLLVL.